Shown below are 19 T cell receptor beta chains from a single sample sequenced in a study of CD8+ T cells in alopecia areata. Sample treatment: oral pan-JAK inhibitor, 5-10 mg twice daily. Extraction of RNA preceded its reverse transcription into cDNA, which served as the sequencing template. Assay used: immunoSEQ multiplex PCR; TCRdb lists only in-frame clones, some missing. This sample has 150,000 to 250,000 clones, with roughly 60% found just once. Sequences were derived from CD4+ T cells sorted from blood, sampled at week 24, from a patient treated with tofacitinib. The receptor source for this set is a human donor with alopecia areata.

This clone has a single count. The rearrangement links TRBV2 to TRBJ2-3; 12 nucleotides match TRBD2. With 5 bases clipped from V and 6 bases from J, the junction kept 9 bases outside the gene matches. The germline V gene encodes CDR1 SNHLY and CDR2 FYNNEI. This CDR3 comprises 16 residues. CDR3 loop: CASSPASGGAVDTQYF. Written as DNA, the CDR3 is TGTGCCAGCAGTCCTGCTAGCGGGGGGGCTGTGGATACGCAGTATTTT.

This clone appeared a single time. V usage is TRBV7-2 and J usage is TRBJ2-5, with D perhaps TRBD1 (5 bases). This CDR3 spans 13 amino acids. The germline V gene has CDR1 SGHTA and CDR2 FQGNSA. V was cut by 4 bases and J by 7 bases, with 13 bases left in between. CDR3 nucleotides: TGTGCCAGCAGCTCCGGAGCCCAGGGGACCCAGTACTTC. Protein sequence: CASSSGAQGTQYF.

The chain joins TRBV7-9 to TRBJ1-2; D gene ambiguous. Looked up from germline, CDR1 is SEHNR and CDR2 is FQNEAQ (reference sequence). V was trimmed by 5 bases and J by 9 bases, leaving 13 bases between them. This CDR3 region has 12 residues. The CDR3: CASSPELGSYTF. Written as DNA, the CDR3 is TGTGCCAGCAGCCCCGAACTCGGTAGCTACACCTTC.

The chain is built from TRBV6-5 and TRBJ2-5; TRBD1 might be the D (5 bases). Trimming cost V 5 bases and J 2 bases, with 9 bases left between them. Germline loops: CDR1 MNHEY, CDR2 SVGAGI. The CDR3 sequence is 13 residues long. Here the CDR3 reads CASSETVQETQYF. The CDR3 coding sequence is TGTGCCAGCAGTGAGACAGTTCAAGAGACCCAGTACTTC.

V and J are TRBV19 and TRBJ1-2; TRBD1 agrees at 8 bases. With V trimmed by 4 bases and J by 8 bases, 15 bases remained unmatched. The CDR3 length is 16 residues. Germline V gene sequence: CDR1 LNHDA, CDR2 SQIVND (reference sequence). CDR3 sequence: CASSTLTDGDRKGYTF. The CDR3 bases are TGTGCCAGTAGTACACTCACCGATGGGGACAGGAAGGGCTACACCTTC.

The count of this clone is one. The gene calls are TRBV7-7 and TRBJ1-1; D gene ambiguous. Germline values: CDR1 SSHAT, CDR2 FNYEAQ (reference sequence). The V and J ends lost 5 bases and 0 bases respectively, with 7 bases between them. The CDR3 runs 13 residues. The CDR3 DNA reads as TGTGCCAGCAGCGCCAGCGTGAACACTGAAGCTTTCTTT. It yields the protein CASSASVNTEAFF.

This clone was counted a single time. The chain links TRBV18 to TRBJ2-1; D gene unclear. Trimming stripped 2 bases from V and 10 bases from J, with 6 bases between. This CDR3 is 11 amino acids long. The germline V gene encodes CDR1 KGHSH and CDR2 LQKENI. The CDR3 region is CASSPLGEQFF. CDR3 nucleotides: TGTGCCAGCTCACCATTAGGAGAGCAGTTCTTC.

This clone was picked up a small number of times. The CDR3, as DNA: TGTGCCAGCAGCTCGGCCGGGACTAGCTACGAGCAGTACTTC. Translating gives CASSSAGTSYEQYF. The chain combines TRBV7-2 with TRBJ2-7, with TRBD2 identical over 8 bases. The CDR3 covers 14 residues. V lost 4 bases to trimming and J lost 3 bases; unmatched junction nucleotides: 5. CDR1 is SGHTA, CDR2 FQGNSA, per germline.

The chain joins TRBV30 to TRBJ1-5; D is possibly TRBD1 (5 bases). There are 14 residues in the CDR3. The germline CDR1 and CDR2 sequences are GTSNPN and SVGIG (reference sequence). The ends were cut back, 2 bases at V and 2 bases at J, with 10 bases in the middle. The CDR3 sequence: CAWSRGFGNQPQHF. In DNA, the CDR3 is TGTGCCTGGAGTAGGGGTTTTGGCAATCAGCCCCAGCATTTT.

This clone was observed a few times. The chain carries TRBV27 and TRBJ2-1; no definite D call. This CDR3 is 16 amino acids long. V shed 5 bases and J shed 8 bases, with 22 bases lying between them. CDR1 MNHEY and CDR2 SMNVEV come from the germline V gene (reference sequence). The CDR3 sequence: CASSPQQTRHWDEQFF. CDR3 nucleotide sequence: TGTGCCAGCAGTCCCCAACAGACGCGGCACTGGGATGAGCAGTTCTTC.

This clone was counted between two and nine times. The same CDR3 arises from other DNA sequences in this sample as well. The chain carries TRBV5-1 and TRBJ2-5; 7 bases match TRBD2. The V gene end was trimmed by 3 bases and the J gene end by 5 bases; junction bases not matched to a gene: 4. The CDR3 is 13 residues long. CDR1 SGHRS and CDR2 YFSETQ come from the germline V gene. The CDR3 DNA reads TGCGCCAGCAGCTCGAGCGGGGAGGAGACCCAGTACTTC. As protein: CASSSSGEETQYF. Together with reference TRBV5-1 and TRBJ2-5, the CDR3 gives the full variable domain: KAGVTQTPRYLIKTRGQQVTLSCSPISGHRSVSWYQQTPGQGLQFLFEYFSETQRNKGNFPGRFSGRQFSNSRSEMNVSTLELGDSALYLCASSSSGEETQYFGPGTRLLVL.

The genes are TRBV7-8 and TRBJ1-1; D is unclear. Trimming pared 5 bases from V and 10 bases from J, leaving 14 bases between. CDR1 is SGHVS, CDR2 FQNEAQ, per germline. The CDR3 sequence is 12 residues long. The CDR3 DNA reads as TGTGCCAGCAGCCCCGTGGGTCGAGGAGCTTTCTTT. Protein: CASSPVGRGAFF.

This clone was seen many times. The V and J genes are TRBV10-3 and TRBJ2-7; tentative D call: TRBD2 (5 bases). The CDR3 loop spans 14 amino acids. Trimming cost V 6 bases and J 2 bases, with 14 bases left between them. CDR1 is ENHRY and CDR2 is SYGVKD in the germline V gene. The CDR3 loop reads CAIRSLGNAYEQYF. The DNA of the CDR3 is TGTGCCATCAGGTCACTAGGAAACGCCTACGAGCAGTACTTC.

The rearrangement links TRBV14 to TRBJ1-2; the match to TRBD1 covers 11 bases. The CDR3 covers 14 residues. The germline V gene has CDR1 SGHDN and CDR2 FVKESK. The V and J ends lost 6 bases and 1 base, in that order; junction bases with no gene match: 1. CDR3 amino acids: CASRGQGDNYGYTF. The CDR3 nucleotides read TGTGCCAGCAGGGGACAGGGGGATAACTATGGCTACACCTTC.

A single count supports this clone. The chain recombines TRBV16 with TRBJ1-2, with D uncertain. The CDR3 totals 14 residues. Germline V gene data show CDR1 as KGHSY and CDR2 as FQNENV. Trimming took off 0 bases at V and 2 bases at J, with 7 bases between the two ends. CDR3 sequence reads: CASSQSRQNYGYTF. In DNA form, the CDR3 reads TGTGCCAGCAGCCAATCGCGGCAGAACTATGGCTACACCTTC.

This CDR3 reads CASSPQGNEQYF. CDR3 bases: TGTGCCAGCAGCCCACAGGGGAACGAGCAGTACTTC. The chain is built from TRBV7-2 and TRBJ2-7; 7 bases are shared with TRBD1. CDR3 length: 12 residues. V shed 5 bases and J 5 bases; nucleotides not matched to a gene: 3. Germline V CDR1 and CDR2: SGHTA, FQGNSA.

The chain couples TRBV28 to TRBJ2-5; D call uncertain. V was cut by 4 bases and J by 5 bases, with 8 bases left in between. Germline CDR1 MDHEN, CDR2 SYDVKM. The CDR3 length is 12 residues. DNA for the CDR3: TGTGCCAGCAGTTCTTTGGACGAGACCCAGTACTTC. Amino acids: CASSSLDETQYF.

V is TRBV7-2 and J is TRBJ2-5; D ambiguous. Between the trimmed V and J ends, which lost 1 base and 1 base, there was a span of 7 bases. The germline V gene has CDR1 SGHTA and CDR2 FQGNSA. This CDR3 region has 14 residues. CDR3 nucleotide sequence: TGTGCCAGCAGCTTAGATGGTTTCCAAGAGACCCAGTACTTC. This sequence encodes CASSLDGFQETQYF.

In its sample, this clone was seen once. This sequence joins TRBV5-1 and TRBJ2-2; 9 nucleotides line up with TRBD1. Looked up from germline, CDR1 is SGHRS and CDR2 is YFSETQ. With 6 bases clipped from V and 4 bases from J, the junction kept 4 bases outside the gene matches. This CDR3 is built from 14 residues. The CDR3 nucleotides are TGCGCCAGCATCAAGGACAGGGGCACCGGGGAGCTGTTTTTT. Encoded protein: CASIKDRGTGELFF. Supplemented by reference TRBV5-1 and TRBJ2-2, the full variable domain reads KAGVTQTPRYLIKTRGQQVTLSCSPISGHRSVSWYQQTPGQGLQFLFEYFSETQRNKGNFPGRFSGRQFSNSRSEMNVSTLELGDSALYLCASIKDRGTGELFFGEGSRLTVL.